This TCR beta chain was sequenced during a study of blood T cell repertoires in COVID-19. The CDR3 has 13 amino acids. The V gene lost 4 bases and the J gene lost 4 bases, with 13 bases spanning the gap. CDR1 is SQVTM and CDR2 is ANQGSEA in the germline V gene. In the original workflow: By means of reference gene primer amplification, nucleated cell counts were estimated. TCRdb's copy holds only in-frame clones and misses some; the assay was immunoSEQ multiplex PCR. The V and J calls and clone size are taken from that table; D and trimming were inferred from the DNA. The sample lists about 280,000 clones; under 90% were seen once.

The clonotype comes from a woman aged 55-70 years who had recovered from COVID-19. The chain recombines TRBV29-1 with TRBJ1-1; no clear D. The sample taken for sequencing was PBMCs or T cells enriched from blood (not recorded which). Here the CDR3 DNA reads TGCAGCGTTGTACGTCAGGAGGGCACTGAAGCTTTCTTT. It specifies CSVVRQEGTEAFF.